Each of the 17 T cell receptor beta chains below was sequenced from the same sample in a study of shared clonotypes between healthy human individuals (dated by TCRdb to between 2020 and 2021). Receptor amplification or capture employed the immunoSEQ multiplex PCR assay. TCRdb carries this immuneACCESS record with in-frame sequences only. Its versions omit some clonotypes, under half of them owing to an unresolved V gene in the studies checked, with the rest unexplained. Recorded for this sample are about 1.1 million clones; approximately 75% of them occurred a single time. 0.89% of the sample lies in the top ten. The sample taken for sequencing was memory CD4+ T cells from PBMCs. In the paper's terms, the cell subset or site label means: CD45RA-negative fraction. The receptors here all came from a man younger than 30 in good health. Some clones in this sample may be carry-over from other donors' samples.

The V call is TRBV9, the J call TRBJ1-4; D is uncertain. V lost 0 bases to trimming and J lost 5 bases, with 8 bases between them. CDR3 length: 14 amino acids. CDR1 is SGDLS and CDR2 is YYNGEE in the germline V gene. The CDR3 reads CASSVGQENEKLFF. The CDR3 coding sequence is TGTGCCAGCAGCGTAGGTCAGGAGAATGAAAAACTGTTTTTT.

This chain joins TRBV18 and TRBJ1-5; possibly TRBD1 for D (5 bases). V was cut by 3 bases and J by 9 bases, with 18 bases left in between. The CDR3 runs 15 residues. CDR1 and CDR2 from the germline V gene are KGHSH and LQKENI. The CDR3, as DNA: TGTGCCAGCTCACCCGGTGTATCGGGGCTCCGGCCCCAGCATTTT. Translation gives CASSPGVSGLRPQHF.

V and J are TRBV2 and TRBJ1-5; TRBD1 matches at 10 bases. Trimming removed 6 bases from V and 7 bases from J; junction bases left unmatched: 9. The CDR3 loop spans 15 amino acids. The V gene's germline CDR1 is SNHLY and CDR2 FYNNEI. The CDR3 DNA reads TGTGCCAGCAGAGCGACAGGGGGCTCGGACCAGCCCCAGCATTTT. Translated: CASRATGGSDQPQHF. The full variable domain, in which reference TRBV2 and TRBJ1-5 provide the parts outside the CDR3, is EPEVTQTPSHQVTQMGQEVILRCVPISNHLYFYWYRQILGQKVEFLVSFYNNEISEKSEIFDDQFSVERPDGSNFTLKIRSTKLEDSAMYFCASRATGGSDQPQHFGDGTRLSIL.

CDR3 loop: CASSSTTPYEQYF. DNA for the CDR3: TGCGCCAGCAGCTCTACGACCCCCTACGAGCAGTACTTC. This sequence joins TRBV5-1 and TRBJ2-7; D is unresolved. CDR1 is SGHRS and CDR2 is YFSETQ in the germline V gene. V lost 3 bases and J 2 bases, leaving 9 bases between the germline ends. The CDR3 is 13 amino acids.

This clone has more than one count but fewer than ten. The chain uses TRBV11-2 and TRBJ2-7; 8 positions match TRBD2. CDR1 and CDR2 (germline): SGHAT, FQNNGV. The CDR3 contains 14 residues. V shed 5 bases, J shed 2 bases, and the junction held 5 bases outside the gene matches. The CDR3 sequence is CASSLQRETYEQYF. The DNA for the CDR3 is TGTGCCAGCAGCCTTCAGCGGGAGACCTACGAGCAGTACTTC.

Notes on this clone: It is likely a read error: a sequence one base away is far more abundant. This chain connects TRBV7-8 to TRBJ2-6; D is uncertain. Trimming removed 5 bases at V and 0 bases at J, with 5 bases between. The CDR3 runs to 14 residues. Germline CDR1 and CDR2: SGHVS and FQNEAQ. The CDR3 spells CASSPHSGANVLTF. The CDR3 region has the DNA TGTGCCAGCAGCCCACACTCTGGGGCCAACGTCCTGACTTTC.

The sample holds one count of this clone. This chain joins TRBV6-1 and TRBJ1-1; a possible D gene is TRBD1 (5 bases). CDR3 length equals 13 residues. Germline CDR1 is MNHNS and CDR2 is SASEGT. V was trimmed by 5 bases and J by 10 bases, leaving 17 bases between them. This CDR3 is CASSSGGFVGAFF. The CDR3 coding sequence is TGTGCCAGCAGTTCGGGGGGATTCGTTGGAGCTTTCTTT.

Worth noting for this clone: Other DNA sequences in this sample translate to the same CDR3. This rearrangement joins TRBV10-3 to TRBJ2-1; D may correspond to TRBD1 or TRBD2 (5 bases each). CDR1 is ENHRY and CDR2 is SYGVKD in the germline V gene. V lost 0 bases and J 5 bases, leaving 14 bases between the germline ends. The CDR3 sequence is 16 residues long. In DNA form, the CDR3 reads TGTGCCATCAGTGAGTCCGGGGCAGGAGCAAACAATGAGCAGTTCTTC. This gives the protein CAISESGAGANNEQFF.

This clone showed up just a few times. CDR3 loop: CASSLVTGRAFF. The CDR3 DNA reads as TGTGCCAGCAGCTTGGTAACGGGACGAGCTTTCTTT. The rearrangement links TRBV11-2 to TRBJ1-1; a weak D match, TRBD1 (5 bases). The CDR3 is 12 residues long. CDR1 is SGHAT and CDR2 is FQNNGV in the germline V gene. V gave up 3 bases and J gave up 10 bases, with 12 bases separating them. Looking up the rest from reference TRBV11-2 and TRBJ1-1 gives the full variable domain: EAGVAQSPRYKIIEKRQSVAFWCNPISGHATLYWYQQILGQGPKLLIQFQNNGVVDDSQLPKDRFSAERLKGVDSTLKIQPAKLEDSAVYLCASSLVTGRAFFGQGTRLTVV.

This chain links TRBV30 with TRBJ2-7, with D possibly matching TRBD1 (5 bases). CDR3 size: 15 residues. Germline CDR1 and CDR2: GTSNPN and SVGIG (reference sequence). Trimming shortened V by 0 bases and J by 2 bases, and 14 bases separated the two germline ends. CDR3: CAWSVSGNVPYEQYF. The CDR3 DNA reads as TGTGCCTGGAGTGTATCAGGGAACGTCCCCTACGAGCAGTACTTC. The variable domain in full, completed from reference TRBV30 and TRBJ2-7, reads SQTIHQWPATLVQPVGSPLSLECTVEGTSNPNLYWYRQAAGRGLQLLFYSVGIGQISSEVPQNLSASRPQDRQFILSSKKLLLSDSGFYLCAWSVSGNVPYEQYFGPGTRLTVT.

This chain uses TRBV18 with TRBJ2-7; no clear D gene. Per the germline V gene, CDR1 is KGHSH and CDR2 is LQKENI. V was pared by 3 bases and J by 4 bases, with 7 bases between. The CDR3 is made up of 12 amino acids. The CDR3 protein is CASSPEPYEQYF. The CDR3, as DNA: TGTGCCAGCTCACCGGAGCCTTACGAGCAGTACTTC.

This clone was counted ten times or more. This sample also contains other DNA sequences that code for the same CDR3. The genes are TRBV5-1 and TRBJ2-1; 8 bases align to TRBD2. The CDR3 totals 15 residues. In germline, CDR1 is SGHRS, CDR2 YFSETQ. Trimming cost V 0 bases and J 7 bases; bases outside gene matches: 6. DNA of the CDR3: TGCGCCAGCAGCTTGGGAGCTAGCGGGTCGAATGAGCAGTTCTTC. The encoded protein is CASSLGASGSNEQFF.

As DNA, the CDR3 is TGTGCCAGCAGTTCCACAGGGGCGAGGGCGTACGAGCAGTACTTC. Amino acids: CASSSTGARAYEQYF. The J gene is TRBJ2-7, the V gene TRBV28, with 7 positions matching TRBD1. The CDR3 has 15 amino acids. Unmatched junction bases numbered 10, after V lost 4 bases and J lost 4 bases. Germline V gene data show CDR1 as MDHEN and CDR2 as SYDVKM.

The rearrangement uses TRBV7-2 and TRBJ1-2; the match to TRBD1 covers 7 bases. Germline V CDR1 and CDR2: SGHTA, FQGNSA. The ends lost 1 base at V and 3 bases at J; junction bases unmatched: 2. This CDR3 region has 14 residues. The CDR3 bases are TGTGCCAGCAGCTTAGGGCAGGGGGACTATGGCTACACCTTC. The encoded protein is CASSLGQGDYGYTF.

The V gene is TRBV4-1, the J gene TRBJ1-2; 7 bases map to TRBD1. Germline V gene lookup returns CDR1 MGHRA and CDR2 YSYEKL. Trimming took 4 bases from V and 5 from J; bases not matched to a gene: 19. This CDR3 contains 18 residues. The DNA for the CDR3 is TGCGCCAGCAGCCGGAGTGGACGGGACAGCCAAGAAACTTATGGCTACACCTTC. Protein product: CASSRSGRDSQETYGYTF.

For the CDR3, the DNA is TGTGCCAGCAGCTTCCTCTCGGGGTTGGCAGTTGAAAAACTGTTTTTT. Residues: CASSFLSGLAVEKLFF. This chain connects TRBV11-2 to TRBJ1-4; D unclear. Germline assignment: CDR1 SGHAT and CDR2 FQNNGV. The CDR3 extends over 16 amino acids. V lost 3 bases, J lost 7 bases, and 18 bases lay in between.

In regard to this clone: Other DNA sequences of this sample code for an identical CDR3. The chain carries TRBV11-2 and TRBJ2-7, with D tentatively TRBD2 (6 bases). In germline, CDR1 is SGHAT, CDR2 FQNNGV. The V and J ends lost 5 bases and 4 bases respectively, with 12 bases between them. This CDR3 comprises 13 residues. CDR3 protein: CASSLAGTYEQYF. CDR3 sequence (DNA): TGTGCCAGCAGCCTCGCAGGGACTTACGAGCAGTACTTC.